This TCR beta chain comes out of a study of shared clonotypes between healthy human individuals (dated by TCRdb to about 2020). For the study in its entirety: A couple of women and a few men aged 18 to 49 years were included in the cohort. For each donor, three plates each were used for CD4 naive and CD4 memory, two plates were used for CD8 naive, and one plate was used for CD8 memory. To estimate repertoire size and how much clonotypes are shared between individuals, the study performed deep sequencing of blood TCR repertoires from 4 to 6 healthy adults. To increase sequencing depth and limit assay-specific biases, different laboratories used diverse techniques to prepare libraries and sequence TCR repertoires. Leukapheresis yielded between about 0.9 and 9 billion PBMCs per donor.

About this clone itself: Its antigen specificity is not known. Per-base quality was not reported, and no clone a single base away is much larger than it.

CDR1 and CDR2 (KGHSH, LQKENI) derive from the germline V gene. The V end loses 2 bases and the J end loses 6 bases, and a stretch of 14 bases separates them. The CDR3 runs 14 amino acids, cysteine and phenylalanine included. Only the CDR3 DNA stays, 42 bases, in frame from base 1. Using the deep immunoSEQ assay, multiplex PCR amplified TCR CDR3 regions from genomic DNA. Extracted genomic DNA from each cell subset was distributed evenly across all wells of several immunoSEQ 96-well plates, and each plate was treated as a replicate. For sorted subsets, roughly 200 ng genomic DNA, equal to about 30,000 T cell genomes, was loaded into each replicate PCR. Purified libraries were measured with a Qubit 3.0 fluorometer, size-checked on a Bioanalyzer 2100, and measured again with the KAPA Library Quantification kit. Every immunoSEQ 96-well plate was sequenced on a dedicated single-read 150-cycle Illumina NextSeq 550 flow cell. For the original study's pipeline: Because the immunoSEQ output held only junctional sequences and lacked quality scores, the filtering could not match the filtering applied to full-length reads. To assign V/J genes and CDR3, sequences were annotated against IMGT germline references using PyIR, a Python wrapper for IgBLAST v1.9. Reads were filtered out if the reads had weak V/J assignments (E-value above 1e-6), no CDR3, stop codons, out-of-frame junctions, or ambiguous translated residues. V3J clonotypes were defined as sequences sharing an identical inferred V gene, J gene, and CDR3 amino acid sequence. To compute the percentage overlap between repertoires, the number of shared unique clonotypes was divided by the size of the smaller repertoire. Richness of each repertoire was evaluated using RTK rarefaction, the Chao1 estimator, and Recon v2.1 estimates of unobserved clonotypes. Generation probabilities were computed with OLGA for all TCRbeta clonotypes obtained by the gDNA method from several donors. TCRdb took this table from immuneACCESS and kept in-frame rearrangements with V and J called. Such tables lack part of the clones; where checked against another copy, unresolved V genes explain under half of the gap, and the rest is unexplained. V, J and clone size derive from that table, while D and trimming were established from the DNA sequence. This sample has about 2.5 million clones in its table, and approximately 90% of those were observed once. The ten most abundant clones make up around 0.4% of the sample.

The paper's findings and limits, for the study overall: Higher generation probabilities were observed for clonotypes shared by all four sorted-subset donors than for non-shared clonotypes. Naive subsets generally had larger estimated clonotype richness than memory subsets did. Across a few donors, roughly 5.4% of naive CD4, roughly 3.4% of naive CD8, 2.3% of memory CD4, and approximately 0.42% of memory CD8 clonotypes were shared. Pairwise subsampling led to the expectation that sequencing depth would affect the degree of clonotype sharing among donors. Even with the large sequencing depth, rarefaction of the sorted-subset datasets indicated that sequencing was incomplete. Because the study included only a small number of donors, the genetic and exposure-history diversity represented was limited. Sampling was limited to blood, and TCR repertoires in tissue likely differ from TCR repertoires in blood.

Healthy HIV-negative adults with no recently reported acute infections or vaccinations were included as donors. Every donor was a Caucasian adult living in Nashville, Tennessee, USA. CD4+ T cells were enriched by magnetic negative selection, after which naive cells were positively selected on CD45RA and the negative fraction was taken as the memory subset. Blood was collected by leukapheresis, and PBMCs were isolated by Ficoll-Histopaque density gradient centrifugation and then cryopreserved in liquid nitrogen vapor phase. Purity and quantity of every magnetically sorted T cell population were checked by analytical flow cytometry. Each sorted fraction had its genomic DNA isolated and then quantified by UV absorbance on a Nanodrop 2000c.

Sequencing was done on a sample of naive CD4+ T cells from PBMCs. Sample cell subset or site, as interpreted from the label and publication: CD45RA+ positively selected. The receptor chain draws on TRBV18 and TRBJ2-7; the D gene could be either TRBD1 or TRBD2, each agreeing at 5 bases. The receptor was derived from a young man in good health. Some clones in this sample may be carry-over from other donors' samples. CDR3 sequence: CASSPTGRGAEQYF. The DNA reads as follows: TGTGCCAGCTCACCAACCGGTCGAGGGGCCGAGCAGTACTTC.